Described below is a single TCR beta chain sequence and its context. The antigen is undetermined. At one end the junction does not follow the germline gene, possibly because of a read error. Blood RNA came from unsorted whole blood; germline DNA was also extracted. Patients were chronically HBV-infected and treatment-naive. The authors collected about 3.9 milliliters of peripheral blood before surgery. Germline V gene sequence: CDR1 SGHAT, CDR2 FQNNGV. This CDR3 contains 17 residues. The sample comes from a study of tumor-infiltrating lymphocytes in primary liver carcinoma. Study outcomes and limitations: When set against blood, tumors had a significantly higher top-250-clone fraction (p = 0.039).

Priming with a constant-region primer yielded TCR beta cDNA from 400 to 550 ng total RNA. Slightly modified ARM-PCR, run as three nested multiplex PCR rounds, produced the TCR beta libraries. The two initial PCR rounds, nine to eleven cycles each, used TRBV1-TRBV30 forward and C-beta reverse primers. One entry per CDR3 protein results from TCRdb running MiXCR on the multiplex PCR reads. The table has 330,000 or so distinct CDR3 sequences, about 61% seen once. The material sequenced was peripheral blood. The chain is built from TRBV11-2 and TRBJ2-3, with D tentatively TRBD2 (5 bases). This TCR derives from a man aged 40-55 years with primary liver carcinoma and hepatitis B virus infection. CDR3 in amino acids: CTSSLGRTSRGTDTQYF. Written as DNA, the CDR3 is TGTACCAGCAGCTTAGGAAGGACGTCGAGGGGCACAGATACGCAGTATTTT.